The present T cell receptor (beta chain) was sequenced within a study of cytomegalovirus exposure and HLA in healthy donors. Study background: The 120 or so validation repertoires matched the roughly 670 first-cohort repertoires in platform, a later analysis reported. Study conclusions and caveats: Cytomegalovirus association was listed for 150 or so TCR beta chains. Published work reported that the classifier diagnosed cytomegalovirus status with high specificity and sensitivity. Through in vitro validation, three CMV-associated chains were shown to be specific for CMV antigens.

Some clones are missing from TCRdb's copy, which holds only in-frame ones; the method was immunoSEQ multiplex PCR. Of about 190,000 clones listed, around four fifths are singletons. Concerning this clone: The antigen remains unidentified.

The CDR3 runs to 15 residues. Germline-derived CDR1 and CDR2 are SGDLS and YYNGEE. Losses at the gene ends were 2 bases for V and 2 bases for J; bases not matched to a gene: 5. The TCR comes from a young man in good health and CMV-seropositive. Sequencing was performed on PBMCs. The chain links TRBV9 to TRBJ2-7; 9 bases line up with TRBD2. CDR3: CASSVQAGGAYEQYF. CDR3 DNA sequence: TGTGCCAGCAGCGTCCAGGCGGGAGGGGCCTACGAGCAGTACTTC.